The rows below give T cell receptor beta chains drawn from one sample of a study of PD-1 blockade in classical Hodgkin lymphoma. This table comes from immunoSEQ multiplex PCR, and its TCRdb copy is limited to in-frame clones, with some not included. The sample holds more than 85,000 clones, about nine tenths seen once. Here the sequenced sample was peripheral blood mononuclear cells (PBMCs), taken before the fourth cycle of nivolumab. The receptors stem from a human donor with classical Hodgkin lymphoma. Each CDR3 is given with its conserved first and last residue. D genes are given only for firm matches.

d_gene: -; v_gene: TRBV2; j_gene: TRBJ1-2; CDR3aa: CASSLRGGIYGYTF; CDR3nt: TGTGCCAGCAGCCTCCGTGGGGGGATCTATGGCTACACCTTC
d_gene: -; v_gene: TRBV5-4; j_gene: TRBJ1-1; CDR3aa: CASSLFGLRRTEAFF; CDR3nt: TGTGCCAGCAGCCTTTTCGGTCTCCGTAGGACTGAAGCTTTCTTT
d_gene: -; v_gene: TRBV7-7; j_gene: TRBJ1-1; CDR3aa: CASSRQENTEAFF; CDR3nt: TGTGCCAGCAGCCGACAGGAGAACACTGAAGCTTTCTTT
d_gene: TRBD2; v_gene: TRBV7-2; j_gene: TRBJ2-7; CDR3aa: CASSLKASGNLEQYF; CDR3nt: TGTGCCAGCAGCTTAAAGGCTAGCGGGAATCTTGAGCAGTACTTC
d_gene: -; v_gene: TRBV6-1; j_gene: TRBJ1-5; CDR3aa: CASSDGGASSNQPQHF; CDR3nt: TGTGCCAGCAGTGACGGCGGGGCCTCGAGCAATCAGCCCCAGCATTTT
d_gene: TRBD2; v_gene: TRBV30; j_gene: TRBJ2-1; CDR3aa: CAWSGGLAGGNEQFF; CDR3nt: TGTGCCTGGAGTGGAGGCCTAGCGGGGGGAAATGAGCAGTTCTTC
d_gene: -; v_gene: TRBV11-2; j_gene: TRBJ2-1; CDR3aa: CASSSNKGSSDEQFF; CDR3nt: TGTGCCAGCAGCTCCAACAAGGGATCTAGCGATGAGCAGTTCTTC
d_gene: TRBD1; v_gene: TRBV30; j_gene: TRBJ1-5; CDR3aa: CAWSGKTGGWLSNQPQHF; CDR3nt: TGTGCCTGGAGTGGCAAGACAGGGGGCTGGTTGAGCAATCAGCCCCAGCATTTT
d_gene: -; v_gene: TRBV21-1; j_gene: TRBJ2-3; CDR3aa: CASSKSRGGRPPQYF; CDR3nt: TGTGCCAGCAGCAAGTCGAGGGGCGGGAGGCCCCCGCAGTATTTT
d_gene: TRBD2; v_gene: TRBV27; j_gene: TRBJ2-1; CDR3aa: CASSLGLAGVVEQFF; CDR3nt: TGTGCCAGCAGTCTTGGACTAGCGGGAGTGGTTGAGCAGTTCTTC